This T cell receptor (beta chain) was captured in a study of OX40 agonist ivuxolimab in advanced cancers. This CDR3 comprises 15 residues. Germline lookup yields CDR1 SGHAT and CDR2 FQNNGV. The ends were cut back, 8 bases at V and 5 bases at J, with 21 bases in the middle. The protocol was immunoSEQ multiplex PCR, while the TCRdb copy is restricted to in-frame clones and leaves out a portion. The sample holds roughly 99,000 clones, around 93% seen once. This chain uses TRBV11-2 with TRBJ2-5, with D possibly TRBD1 on 6 matching bases. The TCR was taken from an adult with an advanced solid tumor such as melanoma, head and neck, liver or kidney cancer. The sequencing here drew on CD4+ or CD8+ T cells sorted from blood, taken in a trial of the OX40 agonist ivuxolimab. The chain's CDR3 is CASVPGWGRGETQYF. Here the CDR3 DNA reads TGTGCCAGCGTCCCGGGATGGGGGCGAGGGGAGACCCAGTACTTC.